Listed below are T cell receptor beta chains from one sample, sequenced in a study of cytomegalovirus exposure and HLA in healthy donors. Some clones are missing from TCRdb's copy, which holds only in-frame ones; the method was immunoSEQ multiplex PCR. The sample yields under 200,000 clones, around 75% seen once. Sequencing was done on a sample of PBMCs. The receptors derive from a woman aged 50 to 60 in good health and CMV-seropositive. The CDR3 runs from the conserved cysteine through the conserved F or W. The D gene is left open where the match is weak. Clone size is given for some rows only: seen once, a few or many times, or a class if the clone is expanded.

J gene	clone size	D gene	V gene	CDR3 protein	CDR3 DNA
TRBJ2-1	.	.	TRBV7-9	CASSLARYNEQFF	TGTGCCAGCAGCTTAGCGCGTTACAATGAGCAGTTCTTC
TRBJ2-1	few	.	TRBV21-1	CASSKARSRGRISEQFF	TGTGCCAGCAGCAAAGCCCGGAGCAGGGGGCGCATCAGCGAGCAGTTCTTC
TRBJ1-1	few	TRBD1	TRBV7-9	CASSLKLGQGNTEAFF	TGTGCCAGCAGCTTAAAATTGGGACAGGGGAACACTGAAGCTTTCTTT
TRBJ1-1	.	.	TRBV5-1	CASRRSDSTEAFF	TGCGCCAGCAGAAGATCCGACAGCACTGAAGCTTTCTTT
TRBJ2-2	few	.	TRBV7-8	CASSFGGPNTGELFF	TGTGCCAGCAGCTTCGGGGGACCGAACACCGGGGAGCTGTTTTTT
TRBJ1-4	.	TRBD1	TRBV2	CASTQETGAANEKLFF	TGTGCCAGCACCCAAGAAACAGGGGCGGCTAATGAAAAACTGTTTTTT
TRBJ2-3	.	.	TRBV6-5	CASRGAASTDTQYF	TGTGCCAGCAGGGGGGCAGCCAGCACAGATACGCAGTATTTT
TRBJ2-3	.	.	TRBV5-4	CASTRTRSTDTQYF	TGTGCCAGCACCCGGACACGTAGCACAGATACGCAGTATTTT
TRBJ2-1	.	.	TRBV19	CASSMVGYSSYNEQFF	TGTGCCAGTAGTATGGTGGGCTACAGCTCCTACAATGAGCAGTTCTTC
TRBJ2-5	.	TRBD1	TRBV29-1	CSAPKQGAGGETQYF	TGCAGCGCACCGAAACAGGGGGCGGGTGGAGAGACCCAGTACTTC
TRBJ2-5	.	TRBD2	TRBV4-2	CASSPGLAGGVQETQYF	TGTGCCAGCAGTCCGGGACTAGCGGGGGGCGTCCAAGAGACCCAGTACTTC
TRBJ2-2	few	.	TRBV5-6	CASSLPVGARAGELFF	TGTGCCAGCAGCTTGCCTGTAGGGGCCCGGGCCGGGGAGCTGTTTTTT
TRBJ2-1	.	TRBD2	TRBV7-8	CASSSRVRDYDPVEQFF	TGTGCCAGCAGCTCCCGAGTCCGGGACTACGACCCTGTTGAGCAGTTCTTC
TRBJ2-5	.	TRBD2	TRBV12-5	CASGLGPTGGETQYF	TGTGCTAGTGGTTTAGGGCCCACGGGGGGAGAGACCCAGTACTTC
TRBJ2-2	.	.	TRBV11-1	CASSFLVEGSGELFF	TGTGCCAGCAGCTTTCTAGTCGAGGGCTCCGGGGAGCTGTTTTTT
TRBJ2-7	.	.	TRBV2	CASSETGRYEQYF	TGTGCCAGCAGTGAGACAGGACGCTACGAGCAGTACTTC
TRBJ1-2	few	TRBD1	TRBV30	CAWSVLTGGAFGYTF	TGTGCCTGGAGTGTTTTAACAGGGGGTGCTTTTGGCTACACCTTC
TRBJ2-7	once	TRBD2	TRBV5-1	CASSIRGGGGYEQYF	TGCGCCAGCAGCATCCGTGGCGGGGGGGGATACGAGCAGTACTTC
TRBJ1-5	.	.	TRBV6-5	CASSYSRGAQPQHF	TGTGCCAGCAGTTACTCGCGGGGGGCGCAGCCCCAGCATTTT
TRBJ1-5	.	.	TRBV27	CASSSSSRNQPQHF	TGTGCCAGCAGTTCGTCGAGTCGCAATCAGCCCCAGCATTTT
TRBJ2-3	.	TRBD1	TRBV10-3	CAISDPTGDVTDTQYF	TGTGCCATCAGCGACCCGACAGGGGACGTCACAGATACGCAGTATTTT
TRBJ1-1	.	.	TRBV9	CASSLEGVGTEAFF	TGTGCCAGCAGCTTAGAGGGGGTCGGAACTGAAGCTTTCTTT
TRBJ2-1	.	.	TRBV29-1	CSVDRGFNEQFF	TGCAGCGTTGACAGGGGATTTAATGAGCAGTTCTTC
TRBJ1-1	.	TRBD1	TRBV27	CASRTASGTGALNTEAFF	TGTGCCAGCAGAACCGCCTCCGGGACAGGGGCTCTGAACACTGAAGCTTTCTTT
TRBJ2-7	.	.	TRBV7-3	CASSLGGRYEQYF	TGTGCCAGCAGCTTAGGTGGTAGATACGAGCAGTACTTC
TRBJ1-1	.	TRBD1	TRBV20-1	CSAPTGAEAFF	TGCAGTGCCCCGACAGGGGCTGAAGCTTTCTTT
TRBJ1-1	.	.	TRBV6-1	CASRANTEAFF	TGTGCCAGCAGGGCGAACACTGAAGCTTTCTTT
TRBJ2-1	.	TRBD1	TRBV11-2	CASSLRTGNNNEQFF	TGTGCCAGCAGCTTACGGACAGGGAACAACAATGAGCAGTTCTTC
TRBJ1-6	.	.	TRBV30	CASGDNSPLHF	TGTGCCTCAGGTGATAATTCACCCCTCCACTTT
TRBJ2-7	few	TRBD2	TRBV18	CASSPVGQGGEQYF	TGTGCCAGCTCACCCGTGGGGCAGGGAGGGGAGCAGTACTTC
TRBJ2-3	.	.	TRBV5-1	CASTGVGGLLGDTQYF	TGCGCCAGCACCGGGGTCGGGGGGCTATTAGGAGATACGCAGTATTTT
TRBJ1-1	.	.	TRBV5-1	CASSLGDFYRENTEAFF	TGCGCCAGCAGCTTGGGGGATTTCTACAGGGAGAACACTGAAGCTTTCTTT
TRBJ1-5	.	.	TRBV11-2	CASSLGPNQPQHF	TGTGCCAGCAGCTTAGGGCCCAATCAGCCCCAGCATTTT
TRBJ2-6	.	.	TRBV10-3	CAISESGAGANVLTF	TGTGCCATCAGTGAGTCAGGAGCTGGGGCCAACGTCCTGACTTTC
TRBJ2-7	.	.	TRBV6-5	CASSYSTELIYEQYF	TGTGCCAGCAGTTACTCGACAGAGCTGATCTACGAGCAGTACTTC